What follows are 6 T cell receptor beta chains derived from one specimen sequenced in a study of vaccination effects on CD4 cells after COVID-19. The authors isolated CD4+ T cells after ten to eleven days of culture. Participants were vaccinated with two doses of either the BNT162b2 or mRNA-1273 vaccine. Clones were read by immunoSEQ multiplex PCR, and TCRdb kept only the in-frame ones, dropping some. Of tens of thousands of clones listed, roughly 81% were seen once; the top ten hold just under 15%. These TCRs' antigens remain unknown. Sequenced here: CD4+ T cells from PBMCs cultured without peptide, sampled after COVID-19 vaccination. The receptors derive from a human donor who received a COVID-19 vaccine.

The V gene is TRBV4-2, the J gene TRBJ2-7; TRBD1 aligns across 9 bases. CDR3 size: 15 residues. Trimming at V came to 4 bases and at J to 5 bases, leaving 9 bases not matched to a gene. Germline loops: CDR1 LGHNA, CDR2 YNFKEQ. CDR3 bases: TGTGCCAGCAGCCTCACCGGGACAGGGAGCCACGAGCAGTACTTC. Translation: CASSLTGTGSHEQYF.

V is TRBV2 and J is TRBJ2-6, with 7 nucleotides matching TRBD2. CDR1 and CDR2 (germline): SNHLY, FYNNEI. The J segment lost 2 bases and the V segment lost 6 bases, leaving 1 base of the junction unmatched. This CDR3 has 14 residues. The CDR3 region has the DNA TGTGCCAGCAGGGCGGGAGCTGGGGCCAACGTCCTGACTTTC. Its protein product is CASRAGAGANVLTF.

This clone was seen a handful of times. The V and J genes are TRBV2 and TRBJ2-2; D gene ambiguous. The CDR3 sequence is 14 residues long. Trimming shortened V by 7 bases and J by 2 bases, and 11 bases separated the two germline ends. CDR1 is SNHLY, CDR2 FYNNEI, per germline. Here the CDR3 reads CASTIRANTGELFF. The CDR3 region has the DNA TGTGCCAGCACCATCCGGGCTAACACCGGGGAGCTGTTTTTT.

This sequence joins TRBV29-1 and TRBJ2-1, with 7 bases aligning to TRBD2. From germline, CDR1 is SQVTM and CDR2 ANQGSEA. The CDR3 runs to 13 residues. The trim removed 3 bases at V and 9 bases at J, leaving 8 bases unmatched. CDR3 in DNA: TGCAGCGTTGAGGGCCGCAAGCGGGGTGAGCAGTTCTTC. Protein sequence: CSVEGRKRGEQFF.

This chain joins TRBV29-1 and TRBJ2-3, with 7 bases matching TRBD2. Germline CDR1 and CDR2: SQVTM and ANQGSEA. V shed 7 bases and J 8 bases; nucleotides not matched to a gene: 24. This CDR3 is built from 17 residues. The CDR3: CSAPFGVAGPATGTQYF. In DNA form, the CDR3 reads TGCAGCGCCCCCTTTGGGGTAGCGGGCCCCGCCACTGGTACGCAGTATTTT.

This rearrangement joins TRBV28 to TRBJ1-1; D perhaps matches TRBD1 (6 bases). Trimming shortened V by 6 bases and J by 1 base, and 15 bases separated the two germline ends. Germline lookup yields CDR1 MDHEN and CDR2 SYDVKM. CDR3 length: 15 residues. CDR3 nucleotides: TGTGCCAGCAGCCCCCCCAAAGGGGGGAACACTGAAGCTTTCTTT. Its protein product is CASSPPKGGNTEAFF.